This TCR beta chain was profiled in a study of CD8 T cells in Susac syndrome. CDR1 SQVTM and CDR2 ANQGSEA come from the germline V gene. There are 14 residues in the CDR3. V dropped 8 bases and J dropped 0; count of bases not matched to a gene: 9. Negative isolation was applied to CD8+ and CD4+ T cells, and FACS enrichment was applied to TEMRA cells. Random hexamers were used to reverse transcribe the RNA input (roughly 0.5 to 1 ug). Amplification of TCR beta CDR3 was carried out by immunoSEQ multiplex PCR, which covered 54 Vbeta and 13 Jbeta segments. One entry per CDR3 protein results from TCRdb running MiXCR on the immunoSEQ multiplex PCR reads. The sample yields 150,000 to 200,000 distinct CDR3 sequences, approximately 95% seen once.

The J gene is TRBJ1-1, the V gene TRBV29-1, with 7 nucleotides matching TRBD1. The TCR was taken from a human donor in good health. The sample taken for sequencing was CD4+ T cells from PBMCs. The CDR3: CSIQRGPLNTEAFF. The CDR3 bases are TGCAGCATACAAAGGGGGCCCTTGAACACTGAAGCTTTCTTT. The variable domain in full, with the rest retrieved from reference TRBV29-1 and TRBJ1-1, is SAVISQKPSRDICQRGTSLTIQCQVDSQVTMMFWYRQQPGQSLTLIATANQGSEATYESGFVIDKFPISRPNLTFSTLTVSNMSPEDSSIYLCSIQRGPLNTEAFFGQGTRLTVV.